A selection of T cell receptor beta chains follows, all from one sample in a study of radiation and T cells in renal cell carcinoma. Repertoires were generated with immunoSEQ multiplex PCR, while TCRdb's copy carries only in-frame clones and drops some. The table shows roughly 4,000 clones, with around three quarters occurring only once. The sequenced sample was tumor tissue, obtained from a patient whose treatment was nephrectomy without radiotherapy. The receptors originated from a man aged 50 to 59 with renal cell carcinoma. Each CDR3 is given with its conserved first and last residue. A D gene is named only where the DNA matches it firmly. Clone size is not always given. Where it is, it says once, few, many or a class for expanded clones.

D	size	J	V	CDR3
.	.	TRBJ2-1	TRBV28	CASSFLGGSRDEQFF
TRBD2	.	TRBJ2-7	TRBV11-3	CASSFRAGVAYEQYF
TRBD2	few	TRBJ2-7	TRBV30	CAWRGTAGLAYEQYF
.	.	TRBJ2-1	TRBV5-5	CASSQRVEQFF
.	.	TRBJ2-1	TRBV5-1	CASTGGVRYEQFF
TRBD1	few	TRBJ1-5	TRBV5-5	CASSLTGGNQPQHF
.	.	TRBJ1-1	TRBV29-1	CSARQVLNTEAFF
.	few	TRBJ1-2	TRBV7-9	CASSLGASYGYTF
.	.	TRBJ1-2	TRBV6-6	CASRTTGSNYGYTF
.	.	TRBJ2-7	TRBV10-2	CASSVDLSYEQYF
.	.	TRBJ2-2	TRBV2	CASRERTVSYTGELFF
TRBD2	.	TRBJ2-3	TRBV28	CASSFGLASTDTQYF
.	.	TRBJ1-2	TRBV30	CAWHLGPRGTYGYTF
.	.	TRBJ1-3	TRBV6-5	CASSSGASSGNTIYF